Given below is one T cell receptor beta chain in context. Naive CD8 libraries came from about 20,000 to 1,000,000 sorted cells with 10%, 30% or 50% RNA. Sorting captured naive CD8 T cells as CD8+CD4-CCR7+CD45RA+. The data derive from a study of molecular identifiers for immune sequencing clone quantification. The CDR3 is 16 amino acids. Germline trimming cut 1 base from V and 7 bases from J; bases unmatched to any gene: 13. TCRdb redid the calling of the PCR reads with MiXCR, one entry per CDR3 protein. The sample includes about 640,000 distinct CDR3 sequences, just under 20% of them seen just once. V gene TRBV12-3 or TRBV12-4 combines with J gene TRBJ2-7; 7 bases match TRBD1. The TCR was taken from a human donor in good health. Some libraries in this study had Jurkat cell RNA spiked in. The source material was naive CD8+ T cells from blood, with Jurkat cell RNA spiked in. The subset is: FACS-sorted CD8+CD4-CCR7+CD45RA+ naive T cells. CDR3 sequence: CASSLGGTAYLGEQYF. The CDR3 nucleotides read TGTGCCAGCAGTTTAGGAGGGACAGCGTACCTCGGGGAGCAGTACTTC.